The 29 T cell receptor beta chains listed next were all sequenced from one sample in a study of monozygotic twins with inflammatory bowel disease. Reanalyzing the 5' RACE reads, TCRdb keeps one entry per CDR3 protein, without DNA. The sample includes approximately 400,000 distinct CDR3 sequences. The sequenced material came from blood. The receptors were gathered from a human donor with ulcerative colitis or Crohn's disease, or a healthy co-twin of an affected twin (not recorded which).

The chain is built from TRBV5-1 and TRBJ2-4; the D call of TRBD2 rests on TCRdb alone, since no DNA is present to check it. The CDR3 has 16 residues. CDR1 and CDR2 (germline): SGHRS, YFSETQ. CDR3 protein: CASSLGAALAKNIQYF.

The rearrangement joins TRBV20-1 to TRBJ2-3; TCRdb proposes TRBD1, but this gene call is untestable without DNA. In germline, CDR1 is DFQATT, CDR2 SNEGSKA (reference sequence). CDR3 length: 14 amino acids. The CDR3 region is CSAVPGQGADTQYF.

The rearrangement uses TRBV21-1 and TRBJ2-1; TCRdb selects TRBD1, and the lack of DNA leaves this call unchecked. TRBV21-1 represents a pseudogene. This CDR3 has 16 amino acids. The CDR3 here is CASSANGLTGANEQFF.

The chain has TRBV5-4 and TRBJ1-1; TCRdb reports TRBD1, a call that lacks DNA to check it against. The CDR3 runs 16 residues. Germline CDR1 SGHNT, CDR2 YYREEE (reference sequence). The CDR3 here is CASRPPGQGAGTEAFF.

The chain carries TRBV12-3 or TRBV12-4 and TRBJ1-3; TCRdb names TRBD1, which stays unverified in the absence of DNA. This CDR3 has 17 amino acids. CDR3 amino acids: CASSLIPAAGVGNTIYF.

The chain combines TRBV15 with TRBJ2-7; the TCRdb call, TRBD1, lacks DNA for checking. Germline V gives CDR1 LNHNV, CDR2 YYDKDF (reference sequence). CDR3 length: 12 residues. The CDR3 here is CATRRTGNEQYF.

This chain uses TRBV2 with TRBJ1-4. The CDR3 has 13 residues. Looked up from germline, CDR1 is SNHLY and CDR2 is FYNNEI. CDR3 region: CASSYEEREKLFF. Full variable domain (remainder filled in from reference TRBV2 and TRBJ1-4): EPEVTQTPSHQVTQMGQEVILRCVPISNHLYFYWYRQILGQKVEFLVSFYNNEISEKSEIFDDQFSVERPDGSNFTLKIRSTKLEDSAMYFCASSYEEREKLFFGSGTQLSVL.

The chain couples TRBV4-3 to TRBJ2-5. The CDR3 loop spans 16 amino acids. Per germline, CDR1 LGHNA and CDR2 YSLEER. CDR3: CASSQDLSGSGETQYF.

The chain joins TRBV28 to TRBJ2-5; the TCRdb call, TRBD1, lacks DNA for checking. The CDR3 contains 13 residues. Germline V gives CDR1 MDHEN, CDR2 SYDVKM. CDR3 protein: CASRGQGAGTQYF.

V gene TRBV3-1 combines with J gene TRBJ1-3. The CDR3 loop spans 14 amino acids. CDR1 and CDR2 (germline): LGHDT, YNNKEL (reference sequence). CDR3 sequence: CASSTGAGGHTIYF.

The rearrangement links TRBV12-3 or TRBV12-4 to TRBJ2-7; the D call from TCRdb, TRBD1, cannot be confirmed without DNA. The CDR3 runs to 14 residues. CDR3 protein: CASSPLDKDYEQYF.

The chain joins TRBV4-1 to TRBJ2-3; the TCRdb D gene call, TRBD2, has no DNA to confirm it. The CDR3 is made up of 14 amino acids. In germline, CDR1 is MGHRA, CDR2 YSYEKL. CDR3 region: CASRGLAGADTQYF.

The V and J genes are TRBV20-1 and TRBJ2-5; the TCRdb call, TRBD1, lacks DNA for checking. This CDR3 region has 16 residues. CDR1 and CDR2 from the germline V gene are DFQATT and SNEGSKA (reference sequence). CDR3 protein: CSARDLGTDRVGTQYF.

The CDR3 here is CASSVAIDSDRSNTGELFF. V usage is TRBV9 and J usage is TRBJ2-2; TCRdb gives TRBD1 as the D gene, but with no DNA this cannot be confirmed. The CDR3 has 19 amino acids. Per the germline V gene, CDR1 is SGDLS and CDR2 is YYNGEE.

The chain uses TRBV24-1 and TRBJ2-1. This CDR3 has 14 amino acids. Germline lookup yields CDR1 KGHDR and CDR2 SFDVKD. The CDR3 protein is CATSDRSTYNEQFF.

The chain combines TRBV2 with TRBJ2-2; the D call of TRBD1 rests on TCRdb alone, since no DNA is present to check it. This CDR3 region has 12 residues. Germline V lookup: CDR1 SNHLY, CDR2 FYNNEI. This chain's CDR3 is CAIPLGAGELFF.

J is TRBJ2-5 and V is TRBV12-2; TCRdb lists TRBD1, though no DNA is available to test this call. TRBV12-2 is designated a pseudogene. There are 16 residues in the CDR3. This CDR3 reads CASRPPPGSLQETQYF.

The rearrangement uses TRBV11-2 and TRBJ2-7; TCRdb's D call, TRBD1, is unchecked because there is no DNA. CDR1 and CDR2 from the germline V gene are SGHAT and FQNNGV. The CDR3 runs to 18 residues. The CDR3 region is CASSSPSGGDHEPYEQYF.

This chain joins TRBV7-2 and TRBJ1-2; TCRdb proposes TRBD1, but this gene call is untestable without DNA. Germline V lookup: CDR1 SGHTA, CDR2 FQGNSA. The CDR3 has 15 residues. CDR3 sequence: CASSVTSGGEYGYTF. The full variable domain, its missing parts supplied by reference TRBV7-2 and TRBJ1-2, is GAGVSQSPSNKVTEKGKDVELRCDPISGHTALYWYRQSLGQGLEFLIYFQGNSAPDKSGLPSDRFSAERTGGSVSTLTIQRTQQEDSAVYLCASSVTSGGEYGYTFGSGTRLTVV.

The rearrangement links TRBV5-1 to TRBJ1-1; TCRdb picks TRBD1, but there is no DNA to check that call. The CDR3 sequence is 15 residues long. CDR1 SGHRS and CDR2 YFSETQ come from the germline V gene. The CDR3 is CASSPDTRMNTEAFF.

The chain's CDR3 is CASTFALTGGSYGYTF. The chain joins TRBV12-3 or TRBV12-4 to TRBJ1-2; the D call from TCRdb, TRBD1, cannot be confirmed without DNA. The CDR3 spans 16 residues.

J is TRBJ2-1 and V is TRBV4-3; TCRdb gives TRBD2 as the D gene, but with no DNA this cannot be confirmed. The germline gives CDR1 LGHNA, CDR2 YSLEER. The CDR3 sequence is 13 residues long. The CDR3 reads CASSQPGTAEQFF.

CDR3 sequence: CASSQDPGGRNEQFF. V and J are TRBV14 and TRBJ2-1; absent DNA, TCRdb's TRBD2 call cannot be checked. This CDR3 has 15 residues. Germline-derived CDR1 and CDR2 are SGHDN and FVKESK.

The chain joins TRBV12-3 or TRBV12-4 to TRBJ2-7. The CDR3 sequence is 12 residues long. CDR3 amino acids: CASSSRRSEQYF.

V usage is TRBV20-1 and J usage is TRBJ1-1; lacking DNA, the TRBD1 call made by TCRdb goes unchecked. The germline gives CDR1 DFQATT, CDR2 SNEGSKA (reference sequence). The CDR3 loop spans 13 amino acids. The CDR3 protein is CSARQGGNTEAFF.

The genes are TRBV5-1 and TRBJ1-2; TCRdb's assignment of TRBD1 cannot be checked, as there is no DNA. From germline, CDR1 is SGHRS and CDR2 YFSETQ. The CDR3 spans 14 residues. The CDR3: CASSLESTVYGYTF.

The rearrangement joins TRBV5-6 to TRBJ2-1; absent DNA, TCRdb's TRBD2 call cannot be checked. The CDR3 length is 16 residues. The germline gives CDR1 SGHDT, CDR2 YYEEEE. The CDR3 sequence: CVSSPRAGVLLNEQFF.

The gene calls are TRBV20-1 and TRBJ2-3; lacking DNA, the TRBD1 call made by TCRdb goes unchecked. CDR1 is DFQATT and CDR2 is SNEGSKA in the germline V gene (reference sequence). The length of the CDR3 is 13 residues. The CDR3: CSARPPGTDTQYF.

The chain is built from TRBV10-3 and TRBJ1-2; TCRdb reports TRBD1, a call that lacks DNA to check it against. Per germline, CDR1 ENHRY and CDR2 SYGVKD. The CDR3 contains 14 residues. The CDR3 here is CAISVLDREYGYTF.